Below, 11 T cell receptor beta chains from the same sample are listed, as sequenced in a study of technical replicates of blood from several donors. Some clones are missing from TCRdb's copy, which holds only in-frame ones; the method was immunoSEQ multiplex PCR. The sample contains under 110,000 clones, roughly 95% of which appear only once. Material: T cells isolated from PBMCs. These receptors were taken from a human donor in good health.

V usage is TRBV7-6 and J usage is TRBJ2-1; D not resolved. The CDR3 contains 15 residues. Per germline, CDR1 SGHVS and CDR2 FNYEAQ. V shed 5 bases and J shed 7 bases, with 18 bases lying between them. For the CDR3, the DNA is TGTGCCAGCAGCCCAAGTAGCCTCATTCGGAATGAGCAGTTCTTC. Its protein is CASSPSSLIRNEQFF. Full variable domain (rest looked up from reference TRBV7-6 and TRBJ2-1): GAGVSQSPRYKVTKRGQDVALRCDPISGHVSLYWYRQALGQGPEFLTYFNYEAQQDKSGLPNDRFSAERPEGSISTLTIQRTEQRDSAMYRCASSPSSLIRNEQFFGPGTRLTVL.

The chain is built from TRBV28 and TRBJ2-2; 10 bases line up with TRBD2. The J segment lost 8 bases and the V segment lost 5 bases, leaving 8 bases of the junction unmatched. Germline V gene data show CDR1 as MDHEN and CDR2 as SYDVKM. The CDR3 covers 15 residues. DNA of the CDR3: TGTGCCAGCAGTCCCCGGACTAGCGGCCGTGGGGAGCTGTTTTTT. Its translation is CASSPRTSGRGELFF. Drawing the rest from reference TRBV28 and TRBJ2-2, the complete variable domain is DVKVTQSSRYLVKRTGEKVFLECVQDMDHENMFWYRQDPGLGLRLIYFSYDVKMKEKGDIPEGYSVSREKKERFSLILESASTNQTSMYLCASSPRTSGRGELFFGEGSRLTVL.

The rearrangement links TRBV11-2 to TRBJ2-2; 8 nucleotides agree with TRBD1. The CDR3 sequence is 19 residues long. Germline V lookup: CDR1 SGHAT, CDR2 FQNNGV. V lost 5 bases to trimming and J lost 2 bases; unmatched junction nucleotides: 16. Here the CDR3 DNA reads TGTGCCAGCAGCAATCCCCCTTCTCGGACAGGGCAAAACACCGGGGAGCTGTTTTTT. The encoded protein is CASSNPPSRTGQNTGELFF.

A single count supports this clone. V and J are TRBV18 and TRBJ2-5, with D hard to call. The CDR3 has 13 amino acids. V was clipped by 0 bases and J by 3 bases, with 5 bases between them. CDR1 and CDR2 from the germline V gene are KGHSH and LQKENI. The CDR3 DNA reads TGTGCCAGCTCACCACCCAGCGAAGAGACCCAGTACTTC. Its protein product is CASSPPSEETQYF.

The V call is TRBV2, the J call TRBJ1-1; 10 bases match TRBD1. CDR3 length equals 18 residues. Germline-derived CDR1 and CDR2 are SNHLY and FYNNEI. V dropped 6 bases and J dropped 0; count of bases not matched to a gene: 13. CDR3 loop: CASRGQGSVRDMNTEAFF. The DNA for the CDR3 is TGTGCCAGCAGGGGACAGGGGTCCGTACGGGACATGAACACTGAAGCTTTCTTT.

Here the CDR3 reads CASSLVGRADEQYF. The CDR3 region has the DNA TGTGCCAGCAGCTTAGTCGGGAGGGCAGATGAGCAGTACTTC. The J gene is TRBJ2-7, the V gene TRBV7-9, with 8 bases identical to TRBD2. This CDR3 spans 14 amino acids. CDR1 is SEHNR, CDR2 FQNEAQ, per germline (reference sequence). V was clipped by 1 base and J by 7 bases; unmatched bases: 6. The entire variable domain, with the rest obtained from reference TRBV7-9 and TRBJ2-7, is as follows: DTGVSQNPRHKITKRGQNVTFRCDPISEHNRLYWYRQTLGQGPEFLTYFQNEAQLEKSRLLSDRFSAERPKGSFSTLEIQRTEQGDSAMYLCASSLVGRADEQYFGPGTRLTVT.

The CDR3 region has the DNA TGTGCTAGTGGTTTGGGCAGGGACTATGGCTACACCTTC. This encodes CASGLGRDYGYTF. The genes are TRBV12-5 and TRBJ1-2, with D maybe TRBD1 (5 bases). The CDR3 contains 13 residues. With 1 base removed from V and 3 bases from J, the gap between germline ends came to 6 bases. Germline V CDR1 and CDR2: LGHNT, FRNRAP. Based on the CDR3 plus reference TRBV12-5 and TRBJ1-2, the full variable domain is DARVTQTPRHKVTEMGQEVTMRCQPILGHNTVFWYRQTMMQGLELLAYFRNRAPLDDSGMPKDRFSAEMPDATLATLKIQPSEPRDSAVYFCASGLGRDYGYTFGSGTRLTVV.

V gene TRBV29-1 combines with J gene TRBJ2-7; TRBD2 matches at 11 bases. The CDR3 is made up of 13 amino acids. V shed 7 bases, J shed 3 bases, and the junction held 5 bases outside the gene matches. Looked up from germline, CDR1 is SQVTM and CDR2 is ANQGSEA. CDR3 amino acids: CSAVGLAVYEQYF. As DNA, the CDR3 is TGCAGCGCGGTGGGACTAGCGGTCTACGAGCAGTACTTC.

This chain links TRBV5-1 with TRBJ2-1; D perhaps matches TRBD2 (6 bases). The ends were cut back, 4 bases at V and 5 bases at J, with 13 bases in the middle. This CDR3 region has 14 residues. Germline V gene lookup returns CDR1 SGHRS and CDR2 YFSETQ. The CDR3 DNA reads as TGCGCCAGCAGCGGTCTAGCGAGAAACAATGAGCAGTTCTTC. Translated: CASSGLARNNEQFF.

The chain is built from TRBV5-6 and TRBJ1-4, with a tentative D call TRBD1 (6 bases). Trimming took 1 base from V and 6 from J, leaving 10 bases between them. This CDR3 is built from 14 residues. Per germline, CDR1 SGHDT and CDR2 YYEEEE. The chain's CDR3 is CASSLLAGDEKLFF. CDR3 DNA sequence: TGTGCCAGCAGCTTGTTGGCAGGGGATGAAAAACTGTTTTTT.

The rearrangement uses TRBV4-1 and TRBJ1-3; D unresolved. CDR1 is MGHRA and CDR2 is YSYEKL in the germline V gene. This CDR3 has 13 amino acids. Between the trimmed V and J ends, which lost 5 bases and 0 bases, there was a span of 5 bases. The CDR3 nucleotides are TGCGCCAGCAGCGCTATCTCTGGAAACACCATATATTTT. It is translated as CASSAISGNTIYF.